Below are 25 T cell receptor beta chains sequenced from a single sample in a study of cytomegalovirus exposure and HLA in healthy donors. Use of 60 Vbeta and 13 Jbeta primers characterized the PCR. Assay: immunoSEQ multiplex PCR; the TCRdb copy retains only in-frame clones and omits some. The sample shows about 55,000 clones, 45% to 70% of them seen only once. Source material: PBMCs. The receptors shown here come from a human donor in good health.

This clone was observed a handful of times. V and J are TRBV29-1 and TRBJ1-2; D perhaps matches TRBD1 (5 bases). Germline CDR1 is SQVTM and CDR2 is ANQGSEA. The V and J ends lost 2 bases and 6 bases respectively, with 16 bases between them. There are 14 residues in the CDR3. The CDR3 is CSVESREEGHGYTF. The CDR3 nucleotides are TGCAGCGTTGAAAGCCGGGAGGAGGGACATGGCTACACCTTC.

This clone was picked up a small number of times. The rearrangement joins TRBV29-1 to TRBJ1-2, with 10 nucleotides matching TRBD1. Germline CDR1 is SQVTM and CDR2 is ANQGSEA. The J segment lost 4 bases and the V segment lost 3 bases, leaving 5 bases of the junction unmatched. The CDR3 sequence is 14 residues long. The CDR3 here is CSVDTGQGGYGYTF. The CDR3 coding sequence is TGCAGCGTTGATACCGGACAGGGGGGCTATGGCTACACCTTC.

The chain carries TRBV6-1 and TRBJ1-1; D not resolved. CDR1 and CDR2 (germline): MNHNS, SASEGT. V was clipped by 4 bases and J by 7 bases, with 10 bases between them. This CDR3 contains 12 residues. CDR3 nucleotide sequence: TGTGCCAGCAGTGGAGATTTATTTGAAGCTTTCTTT. Amino acid sequence: CASSGDLFEAFF.

The sample holds a few counts of this clone. The rearrangement links TRBV7-2 to TRBJ1-6, with 9 positions matching TRBD1. Germline-derived CDR1 and CDR2 are SGHTA and FQGNSA. V was clipped by 8 bases and J by 10 bases; unmatched bases: 6. The CDR3 runs 13 residues. The CDR3 region is CASHYRGQSPLHF. As DNA, the CDR3 is TGTGCCAGCCACTACAGGGGGCAATCACCCCTCCACTTT.

The chain has TRBV11-1 and TRBJ2-1; TRBD2 is a possible D gene (5 bases). Per germline, CDR1 SGHAT and CDR2 FQDESV (reference sequence). The V and J ends lost 6 bases and 12 bases respectively, with 21 bases between them. This CDR3 comprises 14 residues. CDR3 DNA sequence: TGTGCCAGCAGTACGAGGGTGGCCAATGAGGGGCAGTTCTTC. Its protein product is CASSTRVANEGQFF.

The rearrangement links TRBV7-3 to TRBJ1-6; D uncertain. Germline loops: CDR1 SGHTA, CDR2 FQGTGA. The CDR3 loop spans 15 amino acids. V was trimmed by 5 bases and J by 5 bases, leaving 13 bases between them. The CDR3 here is CASSQWARNNSPLHF. For the CDR3, the DNA is TGTGCCAGCAGCCAATGGGCCAGAAATAATTCACCCCTCCACTTT.

The chain uses TRBV19 and TRBJ2-1, with 8 positions matching TRBD1. J gave up 0 bases and V 4 bases, and 2 bases lay outside the gene matches. CDR1 is LNHDA and CDR2 is SQIVND in the germline V gene (reference sequence). CDR3 length: 15 amino acids. CDR3 sequence: CASSNTGGSYNEQFF. CDR3 in DNA: TGTGCCAGTAGTAACACAGGGGGCTCCTACAATGAGCAGTTCTTC.

This rearrangement joins TRBV7-3 to TRBJ2-3; 13 bases match TRBD2. This CDR3 spans 16 amino acids. Germline values: CDR1 SGHTA, CDR2 FQGTGA. The ends lost 3 bases at V and 4 bases at J; junction bases unmatched: 4. In nucleotides, the CDR3 is TGTGCCAGCAGCTTCACCGGGACTAGCGGGGCAGATACGCAGTATTTT. Amino acid sequence: CASSFTGTSGADTQYF.

This clone was counted only a few times. The chain employs TRBV4-3 and TRBJ1-4; 7 nucleotides match TRBD1. In germline, CDR1 is LGHNA, CDR2 YSLEER. The CDR3 spans 17 residues. Trimming cost V 0 bases and J 7 bases; bases outside gene matches: 11. This chain's CDR3 is CASSQERPGTAFEKLFF. For the CDR3, the DNA is TGCGCCAGCAGCCAAGAAAGGCCGGGGACAGCGTTTGAAAAACTGTTTTTT.

The chain joins TRBV7-3 to TRBJ2-1; TRBD1 is a possible D gene (6 bases). V was cut by 5 bases and J by 5 bases, with 16 bases left in between. Germline CDR1 and CDR2: SGHTA and FQGTGA. This CDR3 comprises 15 residues. The CDR3 loop is CASSQGKGRNNEQFF. In nucleotides, the CDR3 is TGTGCCAGCAGCCAGGGGAAGGGCCGGAACAATGAGCAGTTCTTC.

The chain recombines TRBV7-9 with TRBJ2-1, with 9 bases that match TRBD1. The germline V gene has CDR1 SEHNR and CDR2 FQNEAQ (reference sequence). V shed 6 bases and J 7 bases; nucleotides not matched to a gene: 10. The CDR3 consists of 15 residues. CDR3 bases: TGTGCCAGCAGATTTATACAGGGGGCCAGAAATGAGCAGTTCTTC. Its translation: CASRFIQGARNEQFF.

This clone has just one count. The V call is TRBV7-9, the J call TRBJ1-2, with 7 positions matching TRBD1. CDR3 size: 11 residues. Germline CDR1 SEHNR, CDR2 FQNEAQ (reference sequence). The junction had 5 bases not matched to a gene; V was cut back by 5 bases and J by 11 bases. The CDR3 nucleotides read TGTGCCAGCAGCACAGGGGTCCTATACACCTTC. This codes for CASSTGVLYTF. Supplemented by reference TRBV7-9 and TRBJ1-2, the full variable domain reads DTGVSQNPRHKITKRGQNVTFRCDPISEHNRLYWYRQTLGQGPEFLTYFQNEAQLEKSRLLSDRFSAERPKGSFSTLEIQRTEQGDSAMYLCASSTGVLYTFGSGTRLTVV.

V usage is TRBV29-1 and J usage is TRBJ2-5, with TRBD1 matching 9 bases. The end of the DNA aligns better with TRBJ2-7, so the J call may be wrong. CDR3 length equals 13 residues. Germline-derived CDR1 and CDR2 are SQVTM and ANQGSEA. The CDR3 reads CSVGPDRGYEQYF. The CDR3, as DNA: TGCAGCGTTGGGCCGGACAGGGGCTACGAGCAGTACTTC.

The chain recombines TRBV5-6 with TRBJ2-2, with D perhaps TRBD1 (6 bases). Germline V gene data show CDR1 as SGHDT and CDR2 as YYEEEE. The V end was cut by 4 bases, the J end by 8 bases, with 12 bases between. There are 13 residues in the CDR3. The CDR3 sequence: CASSRGTLGELFF. For the CDR3, the DNA is TGTGCCAGCAGCAGAGGGACACTTGGGGAGCTGTTTTTT. The full variable domain, its missing parts supplied by reference TRBV5-6 and TRBJ2-2, is DAGVTQSPTHLIKTRGQQVTLRCSPKSGHDTVSWYQQALGQGPQFIFQYYEEEERQRGNFPDRFSGHQFPNYSSELNVNALLLGDSALYLCASSRGTLGELFFGEGSRLTVL.

This clone turned up a few times. The gene calls are TRBV10-1 and TRBJ2-7; perhaps TRBD2 as D (5 bases). Per germline, CDR1 WNHNN and CDR2 SYGVQD (reference sequence). V gave up 0 bases and J gave up 3 bases, with 12 bases separating them. The CDR3 length is 15 residues. CDR3 protein: CASSESTGNRYEQYF. The DNA of the CDR3 is TGCGCCAGCAGTGAGTCGACGGGGAACCGCTACGAGCAGTACTTC.

The chain has TRBV18 and TRBJ1-4; no clear D. Germline CDR1 reads KGHSH; CDR2 reads LQKENI. V lost 0 bases to trimming and J lost 6 bases, with 17 bases between them. The CDR3 spans 17 residues. Written as DNA, the CDR3 is TGTGCCAGCTCACCACCCGCCTGGAGGGCGGAGGATGAAAAACTGTTTTTT. As protein: CASSPPAWRAEDEKLFF. The full variable domain, completed using reference TRBV18 and TRBJ1-4, is NAGVMQNPRHLVRRRGQEARLRCSPMKGHSHVYWYRQLPEEGLKFMVYLQKENIIDESGMPKERFSAEFPKEGPSILRIQQVVRGDSAAYFCASSPPAWRAEDEKLFFGSGTQLSVL.

The CDR3 DNA is TGTGCCAGCAGCTTAGGACTTTATCGTTCCTACGAGCAGTACTTC. Amino acid sequence: CASSLGLYRSYEQYF. V is TRBV7-2 and J is TRBJ2-7, with D unresolved. The CDR3 sequence is 15 residues long. Per germline, CDR1 SGHTA and CDR2 FQGNSA. V lost 1 base to trimming and J lost 1 base, with 11 bases between them.

This clone was seen more than once but under ten times. This sequence joins TRBV10-3 and TRBJ2-2, with D perhaps TRBD1 (6 bases). The CDR3 is made up of 14 amino acids. V lost 10 bases, J lost 0 bases, and 12 bases lay in between. The germline V gene has CDR1 ENHRY and CDR2 SYGVKD. This CDR3 is CATQGQPNTGELFF. The CDR3 DNA reads as TGTGCCACGCAAGGACAGCCGAACACCGGGGAGCTGTTTTTT.

This clone came up many times. The chain is built from TRBV5-6 and TRBJ1-1, with 11 nucleotides matching TRBD1. The CDR3 consists of 15 residues. The V segment lost 1 base and the J segment 5 bases; nucleotides outside the gene matches: 4. Germline V gene data show CDR1 as SGHDT and CDR2 as YYEEEE. CDR3 nucleotides: TGTGCCAGCAGCTTGTTGGGGACAGGGGGTACTGAAGCTTTCTTT. Protein product: CASSLLGTGGTEAFF.

This chain links TRBV7-6 with TRBJ1-1, with 9 bases that match TRBD1. This CDR3 is 15 amino acids long. CDR1 and CDR2 from the germline V gene are SGHVS and FNYEAQ. With V trimmed by 2 bases and J by 6 bases, 7 bases remained unmatched. CDR3 DNA: TGTGCCAGCAGCTTAAGTGGACAGGGGTCCTCTGAAGCTTTCTTT. Amino acids: CASSLSGQGSSEAFF.

The chain employs TRBV19 and TRBJ2-7; TRBD1 agrees at 9 bases. The CDR3 consists of 15 residues. J was trimmed by 5 bases and V by 6 bases; bases with no gene match: 11. Germline values: CDR1 LNHDA, CDR2 SQIVND (reference sequence). The CDR3 DNA follows: TGTGCCAGTAGCCCCGCCGGGACAGGGACCCACGAGCAGTACTTC. The encoded protein is CASSPAGTGTHEQYF.

The chain has TRBV6-5 and TRBJ2-2; D gene unclear. There are 14 residues in the CDR3. Trimming cost V 6 bases and J 2 bases, with 10 bases left between them. CDR1 and CDR2 (germline): MNHEY, SVGAGI. CDR3 protein: CASRPGQNTGELFF. The CDR3 region has the DNA TGTGCCAGCAGACCCGGTCAAAACACCGGGGAGCTGTTTTTT.

This chain links TRBV23-1 with TRBJ2-3, with 7 bases fitting TRBD1. TRBV23-1 is filed as an ORF, its function uncertain. V gave up 0 bases and J gave up 1 base; unmatched junction bases: 16. The CDR3 sequence is 20 residues long. The CDR3: CASSQSGSRDSAYRTDTQYF. The CDR3 coding sequence is TGCGCCAGCAGTCAATCTGGGTCCCGGGACAGTGCTTATCGCACAGATACGCAGTATTTT.

J is TRBJ1-2 and V is TRBV19, with 7 nucleotides matching TRBD1. The J segment lost 4 bases and the V segment lost 3 bases, leaving 14 bases of the junction unmatched. The V gene's germline CDR1 is LNHDA and CDR2 SQIVND (reference sequence). This CDR3 has 17 amino acids. CDR3: CASSIMGDRAVGYGYTF. In DNA, the CDR3 is TGTGCCAGTAGTATCATGGGAGACAGGGCGGTTGGCTATGGCTACACCTTC.

DNA of the CDR3: TGTGCCAGCAGTCGGGACACCGGGGAGCTGTTTTTT. It is translated as CASSRDTGELFF. The gene calls are TRBV5-6 and TRBJ2-2; D ambiguous. The CDR3 is 12 residues long. V was pared by 5 bases and J by 3 bases, with 5 bases between. CDR1 and CDR2 from the germline V gene are SGHDT and YYEEEE.